This T cell receptor beta chain stems from a study of T cells in Graves' hyperthyroidism and ophthalmopathy. Trimming left V 1 base short and J 7 bases short, with 17 bases between. The CDR3 loop spans 16 amino acids. Researchers took RNA transcripts and amplified the TCR beta CDR3 regions from them. With the HTBI primer set, the TCR CDR3 went through a first round of RT-PCR. Via MiXCR, TCRdb re-called the multiplex PCR reads, giving one row per CDR3 protein. The sample lists fewer than 900,000 distinct CDR3 sequences; around 19% were seen once. The blood sample dates from first hyperthyroidism diagnosis, preceding any ophthalmopathy symptoms.

The TCR originated in a woman aged 45-60 years with Graves' hyperthyroidism that later progressed to Graves' ophthalmopathy. The sequencing input was blood. V usage is TRBV12-3 or TRBV12-4 and J usage is TRBJ2-1; tentative D call: TRBD1 (5 bases). This CDR3 reads CASSLEKAGSKNEQFF. The DNA of the CDR3 is TGTGCCAGCAGTTTAGAGAAGGCAGGGTCTAAGAATGAGCAGTTCTTC.